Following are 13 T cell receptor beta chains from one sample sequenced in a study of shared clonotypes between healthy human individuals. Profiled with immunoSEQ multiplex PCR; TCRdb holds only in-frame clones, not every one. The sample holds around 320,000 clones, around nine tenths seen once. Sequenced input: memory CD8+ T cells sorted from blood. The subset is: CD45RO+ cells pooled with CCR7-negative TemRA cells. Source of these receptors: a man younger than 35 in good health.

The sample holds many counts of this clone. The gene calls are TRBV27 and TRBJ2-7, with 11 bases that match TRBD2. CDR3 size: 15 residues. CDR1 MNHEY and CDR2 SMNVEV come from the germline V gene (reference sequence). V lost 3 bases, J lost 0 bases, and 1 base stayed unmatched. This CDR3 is CASSFGTSGSYEQYF. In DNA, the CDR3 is TGTGCCAGCAGTTTCGGGACTAGCGGCTCCTACGAGCAGTACTTC.

The CDR3 region is CASSETSGNGDTQYF. The CDR3, as DNA: TGCGCCAGCAGTGAGACTAGCGGGAATGGAGATACGCAGTATTTT. This rearrangement joins TRBV10-1 to TRBJ2-3; TRBD2 matches 10 bases. In germline, CDR1 is WNHNN, CDR2 SYGVQD (reference sequence). This CDR3 contains 15 residues. With 2 bases clipped from V and 5 bases from J, the junction kept 4 bases outside the gene matches.

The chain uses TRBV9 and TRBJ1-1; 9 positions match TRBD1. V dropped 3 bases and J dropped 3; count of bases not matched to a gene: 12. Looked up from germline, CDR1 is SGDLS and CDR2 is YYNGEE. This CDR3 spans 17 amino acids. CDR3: CASSDGYRGQGDTEAFF. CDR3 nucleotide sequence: TGTGCCAGCAGCGATGGATACAGGGGGCAGGGGGACACTGAAGCTTTCTTT.

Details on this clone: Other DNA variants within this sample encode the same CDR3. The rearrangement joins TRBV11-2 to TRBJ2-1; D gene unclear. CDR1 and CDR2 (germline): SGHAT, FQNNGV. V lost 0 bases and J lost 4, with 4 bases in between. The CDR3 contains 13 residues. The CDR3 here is CASSLEGYNEQFF. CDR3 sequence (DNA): TGTGCCAGCAGCTTAGAGGGGTACAATGAGCAGTTCTTC.

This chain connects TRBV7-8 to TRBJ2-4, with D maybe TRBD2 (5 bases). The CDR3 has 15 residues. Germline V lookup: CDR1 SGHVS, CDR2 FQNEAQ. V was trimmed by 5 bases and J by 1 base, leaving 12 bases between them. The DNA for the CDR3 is TGTGCCAGCAGCGATCTGCGCGGGGCCAAAAACATTCAGTACTTC. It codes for CASSDLRGAKNIQYF.

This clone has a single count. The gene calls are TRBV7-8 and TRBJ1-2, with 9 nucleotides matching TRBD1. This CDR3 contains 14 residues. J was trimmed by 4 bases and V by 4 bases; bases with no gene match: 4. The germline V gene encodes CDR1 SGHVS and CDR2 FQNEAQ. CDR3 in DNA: TGTGCCAGCAGCTACGACAGGGGGACCTATGGCTACACCTTC. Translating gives CASSYDRGTYGYTF.

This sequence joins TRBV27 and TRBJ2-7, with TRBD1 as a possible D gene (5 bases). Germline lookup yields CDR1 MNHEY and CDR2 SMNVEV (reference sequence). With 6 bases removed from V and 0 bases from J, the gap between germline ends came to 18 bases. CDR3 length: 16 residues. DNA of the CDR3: TGTGCCAGCAGCCCCTCTTCAGGGCTGATCTCCTACGAGCAGTACTTC. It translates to CASSPSSGLISYEQYF.

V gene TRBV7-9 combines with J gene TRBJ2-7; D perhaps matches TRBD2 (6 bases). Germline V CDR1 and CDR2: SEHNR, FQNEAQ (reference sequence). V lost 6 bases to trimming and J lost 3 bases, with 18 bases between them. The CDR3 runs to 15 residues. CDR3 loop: CASSPAGTLRYEQYF. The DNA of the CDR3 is TGTGCCAGCAGTCCCGCCGGGACTTTGCGCTACGAGCAGTACTTC.

CDR3 nucleotide sequence: TGCGCCAGCAGCTTGGACCCGGCGGGGGTTTCCTACGAGCAGTACTTC. It is translated as CASSLDPAGVSYEQYF. The chain recombines TRBV5-1 with TRBJ2-7; 7 bases align to TRBD2. Germline V gene lookup returns CDR1 SGHRS and CDR2 YFSETQ. The CDR3 contains 16 residues. Trimming removed 0 bases from V and 1 base from J; junction bases left unmatched: 7. Full variable domain (outside the CDR3, taken from reference TRBV5-1 and TRBJ2-7): KAGVTQTPRYLIKTRGQQVTLSCSPISGHRSVSWYQQTPGQGLQFLFEYFSETQRNKGNFPGRFSGRQFSNSRSEMNVSTLELGDSALYLCASSLDPAGVSYEQYFGPGTRLTVT.

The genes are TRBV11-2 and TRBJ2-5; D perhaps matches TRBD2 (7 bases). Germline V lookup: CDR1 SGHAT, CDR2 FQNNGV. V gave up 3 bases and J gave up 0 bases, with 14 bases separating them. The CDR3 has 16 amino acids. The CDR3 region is CASSLGGTPYQETQYF. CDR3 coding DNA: TGTGCCAGCAGCTTGGGGGGGACACCATACCAAGAGACCCAGTACTTC.

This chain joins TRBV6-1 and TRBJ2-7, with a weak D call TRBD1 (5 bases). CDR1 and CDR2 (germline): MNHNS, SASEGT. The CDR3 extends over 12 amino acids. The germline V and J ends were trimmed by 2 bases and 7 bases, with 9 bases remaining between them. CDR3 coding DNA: TGTGCCAGCAGTGAACCGACAGATGAGCAGTACTTC. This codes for CASSEPTDEQYF.

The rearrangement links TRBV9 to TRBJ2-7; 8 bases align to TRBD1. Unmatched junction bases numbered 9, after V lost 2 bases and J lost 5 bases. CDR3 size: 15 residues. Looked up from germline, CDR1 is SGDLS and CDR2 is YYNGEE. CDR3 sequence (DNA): TGTGCCAGCAGCGTCGGCGGGACAGGTGGCCACGAGCAGTACTTC. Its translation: CASSVGGTGGHEQYF.

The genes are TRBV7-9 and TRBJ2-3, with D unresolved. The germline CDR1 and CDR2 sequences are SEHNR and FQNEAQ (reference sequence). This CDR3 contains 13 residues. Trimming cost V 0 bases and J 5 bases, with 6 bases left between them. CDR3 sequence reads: CASSLASGDTQYF. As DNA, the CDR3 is TGTGCCAGCAGCTTAGCCTCCGGAGATACGCAGTATTTT.